The 5 T cell receptor beta chains listed next were all sequenced from one sample in a study of response to subunit inactivated influenza vaccine. A single record per CDR3 protein comes from TCRdb applying MiXCR to the RT-PCR reads. The sample includes 700,000 to 800,000 distinct CDR3 sequences, roughly 20% of them seen just once. The sample consisted of PBMCs from blood, taken 5 to 6 days after vaccination. The origin of the receptors is a man aged 45-65 years who received an inactivated influenza vaccine.

This clonotype was observed a few times. V and J are TRBV4-3 and TRBJ2-7; 8 positions match TRBD1. V shed 0 bases and J 4 bases; nucleotides not matched to a gene: 8. Germline values: CDR1 LGHNA, CDR2 YSLEER. CDR3 length: 16 amino acids. The CDR3 spells CASSQDKRTGSYEQYF. The CDR3 region has the DNA TGCGCCAGCAGCCAAGATAAAAGGACAGGGTCTTACGAGCAGTACTTC.

This clonotype was counted only a few times. The chain recombines TRBV20-1 with TRBJ2-1, with D maybe TRBD2 (5 bases). CDR1 and CDR2 from the germline V gene are DFQATT and SNEGSKA (reference sequence). There are 10 residues in the CDR3. The CDR3 loop is CSRSGNEQFF. CDR3 DNA sequence: TGCAGCCGGAGCGGCAATGAGCAGTTCTTC.

The CDR3 nucleotides are TGTGCCAGCAGCAACCGTGGTGTTATGGAGACCCAGTACTTC. Protein: CASSNRGVMETQYF. This chain uses TRBV7-8 with TRBJ2-5; D gene ambiguous. The CDR3 length is 14 residues. Trimming left V 5 bases short and J 5 bases short, with 15 bases between. Germline values: CDR1 SGHVS, CDR2 FQNEAQ.

The CDR3, as DNA: TGTGCCAGCAGTTCTGCGGGAGGGACCGAGCAGTACTTC. As protein: CASSSAGGTEQYF. V gene TRBV25-1 combines with J gene TRBJ2-7, with 9 positions matching TRBD2. The CDR3 runs 13 residues. Germline V gene lookup returns CDR1 MGHDK and CDR2 SYGVNS. V was pared by 5 bases and J by 6 bases, with 5 bases of the junction left unmatched.

The table lists this clonotype with a few counts. V and J are TRBV18 and TRBJ2-1, with 11 bases matching TRBD2. CDR1 and CDR2 from the germline V gene are KGHSH and LQKENI. The CDR3 runs to 16 residues. V trimming: 2 bases; J trimming: 5 bases; junction bases outside the gene matches: 5. The DNA of the CDR3 is TGTGCCAGCTCACCAACGTGGGGACTAGCGGACAATGAGCAGTTCTTC. Protein sequence: CASSPTWGLADNEQFF. Variable domain in full (rest from reference TRBV18 and TRBJ2-1): NAGVMQNPRHLVRRRGQEARLRCSPMKGHSHVYWYRQLPEEGLKFMVYLQKENIIDESGMPKERFSAEFPKEGPSILRIQQVVRGDSAAYFCASSPTWGLADNEQFFGPGTRLTVL.